This T cell receptor (beta chain) was retrieved from a study of T cell repertoires in ileal Crohn's disease. Study at large: Less than 45% were active smokers at surgery; median disease duration was approximately 7.3 years. Surgery for a complication: stricturing in about 61%, penetrating in about 40%. Findings and caveats of the study: Active smokers at surgery had more clonal expansions than non-smokers.

Points on this clone: Its matching antigen is unknown.

The CDR3 spans 14 residues. Trimming took 0 bases from V and 5 from J; bases not matched to a gene: 3. The germline CDR1 and CDR2 sequences are SGHRS and YFSETQ. Per sample, roughly 500 nanograms of biopsy DNA were TCRB immunosequenced. The table came from immunoSEQ multiplex PCR; TCRdb's copy has only in-frame clones and leaves some out. The sample includes several thousand clones, approximately 96% seen only once; the top ten take approximately 0.21%. The chain couples TRBV5-1 to TRBJ2-5; TRBD1 matches 8 bases. This sequence was found in an adult with Crohn's disease. Sequencing used ileal tissue. The CDR3 bases are TGCGCCAGCAGCTTGGCAGGGGGCAGGGAGACCCAGTACTTC. This gives the protein CASSLAGGRETQYF.